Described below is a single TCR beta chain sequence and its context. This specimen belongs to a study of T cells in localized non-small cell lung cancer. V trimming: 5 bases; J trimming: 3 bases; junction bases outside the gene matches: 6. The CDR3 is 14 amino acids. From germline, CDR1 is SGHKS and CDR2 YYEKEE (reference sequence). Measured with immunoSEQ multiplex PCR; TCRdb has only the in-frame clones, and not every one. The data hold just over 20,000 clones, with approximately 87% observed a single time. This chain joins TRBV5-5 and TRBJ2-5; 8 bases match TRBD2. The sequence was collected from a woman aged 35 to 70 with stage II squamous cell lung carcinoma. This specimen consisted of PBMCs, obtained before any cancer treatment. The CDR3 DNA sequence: TGTGCCAGCAGGGCCGGGACTAGAGAAGAGACCCAGTACTTC. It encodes CASRAGTREETQYF.